This is a list of T cell receptor beta chains from one sample in a study of blood T cell repertoires in COVID-19. The table came from immunoSEQ multiplex PCR; TCRdb's copy has only in-frame clones and leaves some out. In the table there are under 200,000 clones, around nine tenths of which are singletons. Material: peripheral blood. Receptor source: a man aged 50-59 years with acute or convalescent COVID-19. Both conserved end residues are part of each CDR3. A D gene is named only where the DNA matches it firmly. Clone size is shown for a subset of rows, as once, few, many or a class of expanded clone.

j_call: TRBJ1-1; clone_size: .; v_call: TRBV6-6; d_call: TRBD1; cdr3_aa: CASSSKGTGLNTEAFF; cdr3_nt: TGTGCCAGCAGTTCAAAAGGGACAGGGTTGAACACTGAAGCTTTCTTT
j_call: TRBJ2-2; clone_size: .; v_call: TRBV19; d_call: .; cdr3_aa: CASSMGIRGAGELFF; cdr3_nt: TGTGCCAGTAGTATGGGAATCAGGGGCGCCGGGGAGCTGTTTTTT
j_call: TRBJ1-1; clone_size: .; v_call: TRBV30; d_call: .; cdr3_aa: CAFARGTEAFF; cdr3_nt: TGTGCCTTCGCGAGAGGGACTGAAGCTTTCTTT
j_call: TRBJ2-1; clone_size: .; v_call: TRBV24-1; d_call: .; cdr3_aa: CATSDQSNSHEQFF; cdr3_nt: TGTGCCACCAGTGATCAAAGCAACAGTCATGAGCAGTTCTTC
j_call: TRBJ1-1; clone_size: .; v_call: TRBV3-1/TRBV3-2; d_call: .; cdr3_aa: CASSQDRWGTEAFF; cdr3_nt: TGTGCCAGCAGCCAGGACAGATGGGGCACTGAAGCTTTCTTT
j_call: TRBJ2-1; clone_size: .; v_call: TRBV11-2; d_call: .; cdr3_aa: CASSPQSQFGNEQFF; cdr3_nt: TGTGCCAGCAGCCCACAATCCCAATTTGGTAATGAGCAGTTCTTC
j_call: TRBJ2-1; clone_size: .; v_call: TRBV3-1/TRBV3-2; d_call: TRBD1; cdr3_aa: CASSQTRQGYEQFF; cdr3_nt: TGTGCCAGCAGCCAAACTAGACAGGGATACGAGCAGTTCTTC
j_call: TRBJ2-3; clone_size: .; v_call: TRBV20-1; d_call: TRBD2; cdr3_aa: CSASPAGAFTTDTQYF; cdr3_nt: TGCAGTGCTAGTCCAGCGGGAGCTTTCACTACAGATACGCAGTATTTT
j_call: TRBJ2-2; clone_size: .; v_call: TRBV12-3/TRBV12-4; d_call: TRBD2; cdr3_aa: CASGTSGTGELFF; cdr3_nt: TGTGCCAGCGGGACTAGCGGCACCGGGGAGCTGTTTTTT
j_call: TRBJ1-2; clone_size: .; v_call: TRBV7-8; d_call: .; cdr3_aa: CASSRVPITGIGYTF; cdr3_nt: TGTGCCAGCAGCCGAGTTCCTATCACAGGAATCGGCTACACCTTC
j_call: TRBJ2-1; clone_size: once; v_call: TRBV7-9; d_call: .; cdr3_aa: CASTLSGAQSSYNEQFF; cdr3_nt: TGTGCCAGCACTCTTTCAGGGGCCCAAAGCTCCTACAATGAGCAGTTCTTC
j_call: TRBJ1-4; clone_size: .; v_call: TRBV5-6; d_call: .; cdr3_aa: CASSLGGGNEKLFF; cdr3_nt: TGTGCCAGCAGCTTGGGAGGAGGAAATGAAAAACTGTTTTTT
j_call: TRBJ1-2; clone_size: .; v_call: TRBV29-1; d_call: TRBD1; cdr3_aa: CSAADTGGADGYTF; cdr3_nt: TGCAGCGCCGCAGATACAGGGGGCGCGGATGGCTACACCTTC
j_call: TRBJ2-5; clone_size: .; v_call: TRBV4-2; d_call: TRBD1; cdr3_aa: CASSQRDRKETQYF; cdr3_nt: TGTGCCAGCAGCCAAAGGGACAGAAAAGAGACCCAGTACTTC
j_call: TRBJ1-2; clone_size: few; v_call: TRBV3-1/TRBV3-2; d_call: .; cdr3_aa: CASSLPDSNYGYTF; cdr3_nt: TGTGCCAGCAGCCTCCCGGACAGTAACTATGGCTACACCTTC
j_call: TRBJ2-7; clone_size: once; v_call: TRBV30; d_call: TRBD2; cdr3_aa: CAWTSGRWTYEQYF; cdr3_nt: TGTGCCTGGACCAGCGGGAGGTGGACTTACGAGCAGTACTTC
j_call: TRBJ2-5; clone_size: .; v_call: TRBV7-3; d_call: TRBD1; cdr3_aa: CASSLMRGPTETQYF; cdr3_nt: TGTGCCAGCAGCTTAATGAGGGGGCCCACAGAGACCCAGTACTTC
j_call: TRBJ2-3; clone_size: .; v_call: TRBV29-1; d_call: .; cdr3_aa: CSVLASRTDTQYF; cdr3_nt: TGCAGCGTTTTGGCTTCTCGCACAGATACGCAGTATTTT
j_call: TRBJ1-1; clone_size: .; v_call: TRBV11-2; d_call: .; cdr3_aa: CASSLAGETEAFF; cdr3_nt: TGTGCCAGCAGCTTAGCAGGGGAAACTGAAGCTTTCTTT
j_call: TRBJ1-2; clone_size: once; v_call: TRBV5-4; d_call: .; cdr3_aa: CASSTGAELYGYTF; cdr3_nt: TGTGCCAGCAGCACAGGTGCTGAACTCTATGGCTACACCTTC
j_call: TRBJ2-1; clone_size: once; v_call: TRBV14; d_call: TRBD1; cdr3_aa: CASSQDLGTGGIINEQFF; cdr3_nt: TGTGCCAGCAGCCAAGATTTAGGGACAGGGGGTATTATCAATGAGCAGTTCTTC
j_call: TRBJ1-2; clone_size: once; v_call: TRBV18; d_call: TRBD1; cdr3_aa: CASSPLDRGRDYGYTF; cdr3_nt: TGTGCCAGCTCACCCCTTGACAGGGGACGAGACTATGGCTACACCTTC
j_call: TRBJ1-6; clone_size: .; v_call: TRBV5-6; d_call: TRBD1; cdr3_aa: CASSVGQGIGSPLHF; cdr3_nt: TGTGCCAGCAGCGTAGGACAGGGGATTGGTTCACCCCTCCACTTT
j_call: TRBJ1-5; clone_size: .; v_call: TRBV28; d_call: .; cdr3_aa: CASSLVQGTQPQHF; cdr3_nt: TGTGCCAGCAGTTTAGTACAGGGAACTCAGCCCCAGCATTTT
j_call: TRBJ2-3; clone_size: .; v_call: TRBV5-5; d_call: TRBD1; cdr3_aa: CASSFQTGSTDTQYF; cdr3_nt: TGTGCCAGCAGCTTTCAGACAGGGAGCACAGATACGCAGTATTTT
j_call: TRBJ1-4; clone_size: .; v_call: TRBV19; d_call: TRBD1; cdr3_aa: CATRTGGLTNEKLFF; cdr3_nt: TGTGCCACCCGGACAGGGGGGCTGACTAATGAAAAACTGTTTTTT
j_call: TRBJ2-1; clone_size: .; v_call: TRBV7-6; d_call: TRBD2; cdr3_aa: CASSLGEREGLEQFF; cdr3_nt: TGTGCCAGCAGCTTAGGAGAGCGGGAGGGGTTGGAGCAGTTCTTC
j_call: TRBJ2-1; clone_size: .; v_call: TRBV3-1/TRBV3-2; d_call: TRBD2; cdr3_aa: CASSHRSGRWHNEQFF; cdr3_nt: TGTGCCAGCAGCCACCGTAGCGGGAGATGGCACAATGAGCAGTTCTTC
j_call: TRBJ2-2; clone_size: once; v_call: TRBV18; d_call: TRBD2; cdr3_aa: CASSPPVGAGPFTGELFF; cdr3_nt: TGTGCCAGCTCACCACCGGTTGGAGCGGGGCCGTTCACCGGGGAGCTGTTTTTT
j_call: TRBJ2-2; clone_size: once; v_call: TRBV30; d_call: .; cdr3_aa: CAWRRSNTGELFF; cdr3_nt: TGTGCCTGGAGGAGGAGTAACACCGGGGAGCTGTTTTTT
j_call: TRBJ2-3; clone_size: .; v_call: TRBV10-3; d_call: .; cdr3_aa: CAISEERSFTDTQYF; cdr3_nt: TGTGCCATCAGTGAGGAAAGAAGCTTCACAGATACGCAGTATTTT
j_call: TRBJ1-6; clone_size: .; v_call: TRBV10-2; d_call: .; cdr3_aa: CASSELLLYSGSPLHF; cdr3_nt: TGCGCCAGCAGTGAGCTATTACTCTACTCGGGATCACCCCTCCACTTT
j_call: TRBJ2-3; clone_size: once; v_call: TRBV19; d_call: TRBD1; cdr3_aa: CASRETGVSTDTQYF; cdr3_nt: TGTGCCAGTAGGGAAACAGGGGTCAGCACAGATACGCAGTATTTT
j_call: TRBJ2-5; clone_size: .; v_call: TRBV6-5; d_call: .; cdr3_aa: CASRATYIIQETQYF; cdr3_nt: TGTGCCAGCAGAGCAACGTATATCATCCAAGAGACCCAGTACTTC
j_call: TRBJ2-5; clone_size: .; v_call: TRBV10-2; d_call: .; cdr3_aa: CASSESGGETQYF; cdr3_nt: TGCGCCAGCAGTGAGTCGGGGGGAGAGACCCAGTACTTC
j_call: TRBJ2-7; clone_size: .; v_call: TRBV7-2; d_call: TRBD1; cdr3_aa: CASSLEATGVSEQYF; cdr3_nt: TGTGCCAGCAGCTTAGAGGCGACAGGGGTATCCGAGCAGTACTTC
j_call: TRBJ1-2; clone_size: once; v_call: TRBV11-2; d_call: .; cdr3_aa: CASSLGGLRMAGYTF; cdr3_nt: TGTGCCAGCAGCTTAGGCGGCTTACGGATGGCTGGCTACACCTTC
j_call: TRBJ1-4; clone_size: .; v_call: TRBV6-2/TRBV6-3; d_call: .; cdr3_aa: CASSYWGVNEKLFF; cdr3_nt: TGTGCCAGCAGTTACTGGGGCGTTAATGAAAAACTGTTTTTT
j_call: TRBJ1-6; clone_size: .; v_call: TRBV14; d_call: TRBD1; cdr3_aa: CASSRIMTGKNSPLHF; cdr3_nt: TGTGCCAGCAGCCGAATTATGACAGGGAAGAATTCACCCCTCCACTTT
j_call: TRBJ1-2; clone_size: .; v_call: TRBV6-2/TRBV6-3; d_call: TRBD1; cdr3_aa: CASSIYRGRGYTF; cdr3_nt: TGTGCCAGCAGCATTTACAGGGGCCGTGGCTACACCTTC
j_call: TRBJ2-1; clone_size: .; v_call: TRBV13; d_call: TRBD2; cdr3_aa: CASSYTSGSYNEQFF; cdr3_nt: TGTGCCAGCAGTTATACTAGCGGCTCCTACAATGAGCAGTTCTTC
j_call: TRBJ2-5; clone_size: .; v_call: TRBV28; d_call: .; cdr3_aa: CASSTGTYQETQYF; cdr3_nt: TGTGCCAGCAGCACCGGGACTTACCAAGAGACCCAGTACTTC
j_call: TRBJ2-1; clone_size: once; v_call: TRBV5-4; d_call: TRBD2; cdr3_aa: CASSFKAGGQGSYNEQFF; cdr3_nt: TGTGCCAGCAGCTTTAAAGCGGGAGGCCAAGGCTCCTACAATGAGCAGTTCTTC
j_call: TRBJ2-1; clone_size: once; v_call: TRBV19; d_call: .; cdr3_aa: CASSIDRNRVNYNEQFF; cdr3_nt: TGTGCCAGTAGTATAGATAGGAACAGGGTTAACTACAATGAGCAGTTCTTC
j_call: TRBJ2-5; clone_size: .; v_call: TRBV7-9; d_call: .; cdr3_aa: CASSIPQQETQYF; cdr3_nt: TGTGCCAGCAGCATCCCCCAACAAGAGACCCAGTACTTC
j_call: TRBJ1-4; clone_size: .; v_call: TRBV9; d_call: .; cdr3_aa: CASSLAGEEKLFF; cdr3_nt: TGTGCCAGCTCCCTGGCCGGGGAGGAAAAACTGTTTTTT